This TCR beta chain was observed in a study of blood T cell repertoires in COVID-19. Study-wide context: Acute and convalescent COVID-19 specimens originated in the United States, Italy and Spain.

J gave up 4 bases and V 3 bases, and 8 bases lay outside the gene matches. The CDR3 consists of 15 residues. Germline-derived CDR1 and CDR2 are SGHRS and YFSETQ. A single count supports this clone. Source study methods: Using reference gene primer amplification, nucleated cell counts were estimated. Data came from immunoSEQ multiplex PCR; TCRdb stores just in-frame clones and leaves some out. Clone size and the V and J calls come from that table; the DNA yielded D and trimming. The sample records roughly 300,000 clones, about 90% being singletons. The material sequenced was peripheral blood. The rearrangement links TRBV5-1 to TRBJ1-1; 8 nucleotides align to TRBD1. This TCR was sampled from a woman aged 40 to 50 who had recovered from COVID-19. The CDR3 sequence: CASSSADRAGTEAFF. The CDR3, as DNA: TGCGCCAGCAGCTCGGCGGACAGGGCCGGCACTGAAGCTTTCTTT.